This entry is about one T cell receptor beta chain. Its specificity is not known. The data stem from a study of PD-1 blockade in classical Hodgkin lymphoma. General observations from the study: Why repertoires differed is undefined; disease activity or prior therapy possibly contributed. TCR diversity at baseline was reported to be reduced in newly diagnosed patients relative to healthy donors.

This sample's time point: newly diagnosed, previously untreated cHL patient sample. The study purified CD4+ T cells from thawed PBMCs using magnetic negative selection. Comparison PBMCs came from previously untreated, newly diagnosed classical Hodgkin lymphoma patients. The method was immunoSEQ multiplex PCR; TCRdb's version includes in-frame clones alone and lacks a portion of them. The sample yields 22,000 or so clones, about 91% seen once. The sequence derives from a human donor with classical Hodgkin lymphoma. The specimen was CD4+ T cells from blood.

CDR3 region: CASSVKMNTEAFF. The CDR3 DNA is TGTGCCAGCAGTGTTAAGATGAACACTGAAGCTTTCTTT. This chain connects TRBV6-4 to TRBJ1-1; D is undetermined. This CDR3 has 13 amino acids. CDR1 and CDR2 from the germline V gene are MRHNA and SNTAGT. Trimming took 4 bases from V and 0 from J, leaving 6 bases between them.